This TCR beta chain was identified during a study of OX40 agonist ivuxolimab in advanced cancers. Study background: The dose-escalation cohort had hepatocellular carcinoma, melanoma, renal cell or head and neck cancer.

Sequenced by immunoSEQ multiplex PCR; TCRdb stores in-frame clones only, minus some. The table shows some 100,000 clones, with less than 95% occurring only once. The input for sequencing was CD4+ or CD8+ T cells sorted from blood, taken in a trial of the OX40 agonist ivuxolimab. The sequence was obtained from an adult with an advanced solid tumor such as melanoma, head and neck, liver or kidney cancer.

CDR3 amino acids: CASSLLPGVEQFF. In DNA form, the CDR3 reads TGTGCCAGCAGCTTATTACCGGGAGTTGAGCAGTTCTTC. J is TRBJ2-1 and V is TRBV7-8; D might be TRBD2 (6 bases). CDR1 is SGHVS, CDR2 FQNEAQ, per germline. This CDR3 is 13 amino acids long. V lost 2 bases and J 9 bases, leaving 11 bases between the germline ends.